What follows are 23 T cell receptor beta chains derived from one specimen sequenced in a study of blood T cells in healthy people across ages (dated by TCRdb to between 2015 and 2016). Libraries were made using 5' RACE. The run used an Illumina HiSeq 2500. A second PCR of roughly 7 to 11 cycles was performed with a sample-barcoded 5' primer and a J-beta primer mix. TCRdb passed the public sequencing reads through fastp at Q25 and MiXCR, retaining productive beta sequences. Rows are unified per CDR3 protein, each entry keeping the most common DNA and genes. This sample holds roughly 1,500,000 distinct CDR3 sequences; almost 35% were observed only once. The ten largest clones capture over 9% of the sample. The sample consisted of blood. The origin of the receptors is a woman aged 30 to 39 in good health.

This clonotype occurred a few times. V is TRBV30 and J is TRBJ2-1; no firm D call. The germline V gene encodes CDR1 GTSNPN and CDR2 SVGIG (reference sequence). Trimming left V 4 bases short and J 6 bases short, with 19 bases between. The CDR3 totals 15 residues. The CDR3 sequence is CAWIGPETGGNEQFF. The CDR3 nucleotides are TGTGCCTGGATAGGTCCCGAGACGGGCGGCAATGAGCAGTTCTTC.

The table lists this clonotype with a count of one. This chain links TRBV7-8 with TRBJ1-5, with TRBD1 identical over 9 bases. Germline CDR1 is SGHVS and CDR2 is FQNEAQ. Trimming at V came to 5 bases and at J to 1 base, leaving 6 bases not matched to a gene. The CDR3 length is 16 residues. CDR3 protein: CASSGQGILSNQPQHF. The DNA for the CDR3 is TGTGCCAGCAGCGGACAGGGGATTTTGAGCAATCAGCCCCAGCATTTT.

This clonotype was observed a few times. The rearrangement links TRBV7-9 to TRBJ2-1, with 11 nucleotides matching TRBD2. The CDR3 sequence is 17 residues long. Germline V gene data show CDR1 as SEHNR and CDR2 as FQNEAQ (reference sequence). V lost 1 base, J lost 4 bases, and 6 bases stayed unmatched. The CDR3 nucleotides are TGTGCCAGCAGCTTAGGACTAGCGGGGAACCCATACAATGAGCAGTTCTTC. This translates into CASSLGLAGNPYNEQFF.

The V call is TRBV5-1, the J call TRBJ2-5; D uncertain. From germline, CDR1 is SGHRS and CDR2 YFSETQ. V shed 2 bases and J shed 4 bases, with 9 bases lying between them. The length of the CDR3 is 13 residues. CDR3 amino acids: CASSFRRRETQYF. CDR3 nucleotide sequence: TGCGCCAGCAGCTTCAGACGGAGAGAGACCCAGTACTTC.

This clonotype appeared a few times. The genes are TRBV4-1 and TRBJ2-3, with TRBD1 as a possible D gene (5 bases). V gave up 2 bases and J gave up 4 bases, with 19 bases separating them. The CDR3 is 17 residues long. The germline V gene encodes CDR1 MGHRA and CDR2 YSYEKL. As DNA, the CDR3 is TGCGCCAGCAGCCAACAGGGTTCAGAGGAGTATGCAGATACGCAGTATTTT. It translates to CASSQQGSEEYADTQYF.

This clonotype was found a few times. This rearrangement joins TRBV24-1 to TRBJ2-5; no definite D call. The V end lost 5 bases, the J end lost 2 bases, and 17 bases lay between the germline ends. Germline lookup yields CDR1 KGHDR and CDR2 SFDVKD. This CDR3 has 16 amino acids. The CDR3 loop reads CATSGVPGVGQETQYF. The CDR3, as DNA: TGTGCCACCAGTGGTGTCCCAGGAGTAGGGCAAGAGACCCAGTACTTC.

V usage is TRBV6-5 and J usage is TRBJ2-1; 10 bases align to TRBD2. The CDR3 has 15 amino acids. V shed 6 bases and J 6 bases; nucleotides not matched to a gene: 8. CDR1 MNHEY and CDR2 SVGAGI come from the germline V gene. The CDR3 DNA follows: TGTGCCAGCAGGGATTGGACTAGCGGCACCAATGAGCAGTTCTTC. This translates into CASRDWTSGTNEQFF.

The chain recombines TRBV5-5 with TRBJ1-4, with D maybe TRBD1 (5 bases). This CDR3 is 14 amino acids long. V lost 2 bases, J lost 10 bases, and 15 bases lay in between. Germline V gives CDR1 SGHKS, CDR2 YYEKEE (reference sequence). CDR3 DNA sequence: TGTGCCAGCAGCTTTAACACAAACGGGGGAAAACTGTTTTTT. This sequence encodes CASSFNTNGGKLFF.

This clonotype was counted a few times. The rearrangement joins TRBV11-2 to TRBJ2-3, with TRBD2 identical over 7 bases. This CDR3 region has 15 residues. Trimming took 4 bases from V and 4 from J; bases not matched to a gene: 8. Germline CDR1 and CDR2: SGHAT and FQNNGV. The CDR3 loop is CASSSGGRGPDTQYF. The CDR3 DNA reads TGTGCCAGCAGCTCCGGCGGGAGAGGTCCAGATACGCAGTATTTT.

The table lists this clonotype with a few counts. The chain couples TRBV20-1 to TRBJ1-5; 7 positions agree with TRBD1. V shed 4 bases, J shed 3 bases, and the junction held 9 bases outside the gene matches. The CDR3 loop spans 15 amino acids. Germline V CDR1 and CDR2: DFQATT, SNEGSKA (reference sequence). The CDR3 DNA is TGCAGTGCTACCCTAAGGACAGGTTCCAATCAGCCCCAGCATTTT. Its translation is CSATLRTGSNQPQHF.

This clonotype was counted a few times. The chain employs TRBV27 and TRBJ2-7, with 12 positions matching TRBD2. This CDR3 has 16 amino acids. CDR1 and CDR2 (germline): MNHEY, SMNVEV (reference sequence). Trimming removed 6 bases from V and 2 bases from J; junction bases left unmatched: 8. CDR3 sequence: CASRHSGLAGPYEQYF. In DNA form, the CDR3 reads TGTGCCAGCAGACACTCGGGACTAGCGGGTCCCTACGAGCAGTACTTC.

Of note for this clonotype: This may arise from a read error, as a much more abundant clone is one base away. The V and J genes are TRBV5-5 and TRBJ1-1; 7 nucleotides agree with TRBD1. The CDR3 has 13 amino acids. After removal of 3 bases from V and 8 bases from J, the junction contained 7 bases not matched to a gene. Germline-derived CDR1 and CDR2 are SGHKS and YYEKEE (reference sequence). CDR3 amino acids: CASSYGAGGEAFF. The CDR3 coding sequence is TGTGCCAGCAGCTACGGGGCAGGGGGGGAAGCTTTCTTT.

The sample holds a few counts of this clonotype. V and J are TRBV6-1 and TRBJ2-3, with a possible D match to TRBD2 (6 bases). Germline lookup yields CDR1 MNHNS and CDR2 SASEGT. Between the trimmed V and J ends, which lost 8 bases and 2 bases, there was a span of 11 bases. This CDR3 region has 13 residues. For the CDR3, the DNA is TGTGCCAGCTTCCGGGGGTACACAGATACGCAGTATTTT. This gives the protein CASFRGYTDTQYF.

This chain connects TRBV19 to TRBJ1-1; 7 nucleotides match TRBD1. The V and J ends lost 5 bases and 0 bases, in that order; junction bases with no gene match: 12. Germline V gene lookup returns CDR1 LNHDA and CDR2 SQIVND (reference sequence). CDR3 length: 17 amino acids. In DNA form, the CDR3 reads TGTGCCAGTAGTGGTTACAGGGGTGGCACATTGAACACTGAAGCTTTCTTT. Translated, it gives CASSGYRGGTLNTEAFF.

This chain uses TRBV3-1 with TRBJ2-5, with D hard to call. The germline V gene has CDR1 LGHDT and CDR2 YNNKEL (reference sequence). This CDR3 has 16 residues. V gave up 6 bases and J gave up 5 bases, with 22 bases separating them. The CDR3 protein is CASSFYGAPLWETQYF. CDR3 bases: TGTGCCAGCAGTTTTTACGGCGCTCCTTTGTGGGAGACCCAGTACTTC.

This chain uses TRBV12-3 or TRBV12-4 with TRBJ2-2; D is unclear. Deletions cut 6 bases from V and 1 base from J, with 9 bases between. CDR3 length: 14 residues. The CDR3 spells CASRTVLNTGELFF. The CDR3 nucleotides read TGTGCCAGCAGGACCGTCCTGAACACCGGGGAGCTGTTTTTT.

This clonotype was seen just once. At one end the junction does not follow the germline gene, possibly because of a read error. The V call is TRBV6-1, the J call TRBJ2-7; 14 positions agree with TRBD2. Per the germline V gene, CDR1 is MNHNS and CDR2 is SASEGT. The CDR3 consists of 18 residues. The DNA for the CDR3 is TGTGCCAGCAGACGACTAGCGGGGGGGATACTATCTAGCTACGGGCAGTACTTC. This sequence encodes CASRRLAGGILSSYGQYF.

The rearrangement uses TRBV6-1 and TRBJ1-1; D might be TRBD1 (6 bases). Trimming shortened V by 7 bases and J by 12 bases, and 24 bases separated the two germline ends. Per the germline V gene, CDR1 is MNHNS and CDR2 is SASEGT. The CDR3 contains 14 residues. CDR3 in DNA: TGTGCCAGCACCCAAGGGGGGTTGGGGAGTGGGTCTTTCTTT. Translation gives CASTQGGLGSGSFF.

V is TRBV4-1 and J is TRBJ2-1; 9 positions match TRBD2. Germline V lookup: CDR1 MGHRA, CDR2 YSYEKL. The CDR3 runs 18 residues. Trimming took 1 base from V and 7 from J; bases not matched to a gene: 14. Here the CDR3 reads CASSQVQRGENYDNEQFF. The CDR3, as DNA: TGCGCCAGCAGCCAAGTTCAGCGGGGGGAAAACTATGATAATGAGCAGTTCTTC.

The chain has TRBV19 and TRBJ2-1; 9 bases agree with TRBD1. This CDR3 spans 15 amino acids. After removal of 9 bases from V and 10 bases from J, the junction contained 16 bases not matched to a gene. The germline gives CDR1 LNHDA, CDR2 SQIVND (reference sequence). The CDR3 nucleotides are TGTGCCAGCCAGCCCCCGGGACAGGGTTATGGAGAGCAGTTCTTC. Protein: CASQPPGQGYGEQFF.

Only a few counts were recorded for this clonotype. The gene calls are TRBV7-8 and TRBJ2-3; 14 nucleotides align to TRBD2. The trim removed 1 base at V and 7 bases at J, leaving 1 base unmatched. The CDR3 is 15 amino acids. Germline V gene sequence: CDR1 SGHVS, CDR2 FQNEAQ. The CDR3 DNA is TGTGCCAGCAGCTTAGGGACTAGCGGGGGGAATACGCAGTATTTT. It is translated as CASSLGTSGGNTQYF.

This clonotype showed up just a few times. Written as DNA, the CDR3 is TGTGCCAGCAGCCCGCTAGTGGGAGGGGAGAGCTCCTACGAGCAGTACTTC. Translating gives CASSPLVGGESSYEQYF. The chain is built from TRBV21-1 and TRBJ2-7; the table's D call, TRBD2, was not checked against the DNA. TRBV21-1 is termed a pseudogene. The CDR3 runs 17 residues.

The rearrangement joins TRBV4-2 to TRBJ2-7; 11 nucleotides line up with TRBD2. Per the germline V gene, CDR1 is LGHNA and CDR2 is YNFKEQ. This CDR3 is built from 15 residues. After removal of 4 bases from V and 3 bases from J, the junction contained 5 bases not matched to a gene. The CDR3 DNA is TGTGCCAGCAGCCCGGGACTAGCGGACCTCTACGAGCAGTACTTC. The encoded protein is CASSPGLADLYEQYF.